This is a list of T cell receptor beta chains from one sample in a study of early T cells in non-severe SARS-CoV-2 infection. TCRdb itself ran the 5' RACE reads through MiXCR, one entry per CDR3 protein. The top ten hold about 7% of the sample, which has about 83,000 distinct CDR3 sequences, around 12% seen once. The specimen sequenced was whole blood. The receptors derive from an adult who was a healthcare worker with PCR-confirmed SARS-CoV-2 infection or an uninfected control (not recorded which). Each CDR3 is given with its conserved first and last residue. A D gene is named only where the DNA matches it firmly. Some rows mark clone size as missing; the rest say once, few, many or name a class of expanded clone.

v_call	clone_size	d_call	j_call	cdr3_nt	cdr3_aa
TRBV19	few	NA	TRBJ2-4	TGTGCCAGTAGTGCTCGGTCGGCCAAAAACATTCAGTACTTC	CASSARSAKNIQYF
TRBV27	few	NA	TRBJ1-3	TGTGCCAGCAGTCCGACAGGCCAAGTTGGAAACACCATATATTTT	CASSPTGQVGNTIYF
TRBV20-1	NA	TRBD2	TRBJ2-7	TGCAGTGCCAGACTAGCTTCCTACGAGCAGTACTTC	CSARLASYEQYF
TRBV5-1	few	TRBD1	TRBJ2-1	TGCGCCAGCAGCTGGGACGGACAGGGATCCTACAATGAGCAGTTCTTC	CASSWDGQGSYNEQFF
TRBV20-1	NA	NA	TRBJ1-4	TGCAGTGCTCCCGACAGGGAAAAACTGTTTTTT	CSAPDREKLFF
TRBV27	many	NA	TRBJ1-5	TGTGCCAGCAGTCTAGGACTGAACAATCAGCCCCAGCATTTT	CASSLGLNNQPQHF
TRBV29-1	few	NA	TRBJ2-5	TGCAGCCTAAACGGTCCCCCCCGGGGAGAGACCCAGTACTTC	CSLNGPPRGETQYF
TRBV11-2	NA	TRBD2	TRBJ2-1	TGTGCCAGCAGCCCCATACTAGCGCTTCCACTCTACAATGAGCAGTTCTTC	CASSPILALPLYNEQFF
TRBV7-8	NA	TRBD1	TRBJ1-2	TGTGCCAGCAGCCTAAGGACAGGGCTAGGAATGACTTATGGCTACACCTTC	CASSLRTGLGMTYGYTF
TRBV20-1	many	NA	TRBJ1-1	TGCAGTGCTAGTGACGGGAACACTGAAGCTTTCTTT	CSASDGNTEAFF
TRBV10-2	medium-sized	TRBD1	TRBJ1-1	TGCGCCAGCAGTTTTGGGGACAGTTGGGACACTGAAGCTTTCTTT	CASSFGDSWDTEAFF
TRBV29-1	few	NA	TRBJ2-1	TGCAGCGTTGAGGTCCGGGAGAGCTCCTACAATGAGCAGTTCTTC	CSVEVRESSYNEQFF
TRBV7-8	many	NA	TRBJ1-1	TGTGCCAGCAGCTCCCCCAGAGGAAGAGGGGTGAACACTGAAGCTTTCTTT	CASSSPRGRGVNTEAFF
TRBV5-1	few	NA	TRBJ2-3	TGCGCCAGCAGCTTGGCCATTCCCTTCCCACAGGATACGCAGTATTTT	CASSLAIPFPQDTQYF
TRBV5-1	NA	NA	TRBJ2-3	TGCGCCAGCAGCTTGGATGGTCGAGATACGCAGTATTTT	CASSLDGRDTQYF
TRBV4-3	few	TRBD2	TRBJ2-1	TGCGCCAGCAGCCAAGTGACTAGCGGAAACAATGAGCAGTTCTTC	CASSQVTSGNNEQFF
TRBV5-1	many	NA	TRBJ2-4	TGCGCCAGCCAGGGGCTAGCCAAAAACATTCAGTACTTC	CASQGLAKNIQYF
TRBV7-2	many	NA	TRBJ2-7	TGTGCCAGCAGCCCCCCCTCCTACGAGCAGTACTTC	CASSPPSYEQYF
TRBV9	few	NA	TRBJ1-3	TGTGCCAGCAGCGACCAATTACTCAGCTCTGGAAACACCATATATTTT	CASSDQLLSSGNTIYF
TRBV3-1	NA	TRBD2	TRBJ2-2	TGTGCCAGCAGCCAAGGTAGCGGGAGGGCCTTGTATGCCGGGGAGCTGTTTTTT	CASSQGSGRALYAGELFF
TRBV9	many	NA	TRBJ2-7	TGTGCCAGCAGCCGGGACTTAACCTACGAGCAGTACTTC	CASSRDLTYEQYF
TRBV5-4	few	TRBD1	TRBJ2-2	TGTGCCAGCAGCCGAGGGGCACAGGGGGCTGGAACCGGGGAGCTGTTTTTT	CASSRGAQGAGTGELFF
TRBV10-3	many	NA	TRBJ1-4	TGTGCCTCTGGGACCACTAATGAAAAACTGTTTTTT	CASGTTNEKLFF
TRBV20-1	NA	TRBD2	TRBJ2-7	TGCAGTGCTAGATTTCCGACTAGCGGAACTCCCTACGAGCAGTACTTC	CSARFPTSGTPYEQYF
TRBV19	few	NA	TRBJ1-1	TGTGCCACCACGCCGGGGAGGCGGACTGAAGCTTTCTTT	CATTPGRRTEAFF
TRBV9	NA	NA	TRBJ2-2	TGTGCCAGCAGCGCGAAGCCGGTTCCCGGGGAGCTGTTTTTT	CASSAKPVPGELFF
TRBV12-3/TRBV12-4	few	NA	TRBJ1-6	TGTGCCAGCAGTTTTATGGGATTAGATTCACCCCTCCACTTT	CASSFMGLDSPLHF
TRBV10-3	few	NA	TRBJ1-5	TGTGCCATCAGTGATGGGTTAAGCAATCAGCCCCAGCATTTT	CAISDGLSNQPQHF
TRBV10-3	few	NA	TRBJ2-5	TGTGCCATCAGTGATACGTACCAAGAGACCCAGTACTTC	CAISDTYQETQYF
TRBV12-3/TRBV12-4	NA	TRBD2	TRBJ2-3	TGTGCCAGCAAATCGCCTAGCGGGAGCGACGGCACAGATACGCAGTATTTT	CASKSPSGSDGTDTQYF
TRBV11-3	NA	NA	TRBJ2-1	TGTGCCAGCAGCTTAGCCCATACATACAATGAGCAGTTCTTC	CASSLAHTYNEQFF
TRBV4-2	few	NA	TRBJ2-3	TGTGCCAGCAGCCAAGAAGCCCTCTTGGGGGGAAACACAGATACGCAGTATTTT	CASSQEALLGGNTDTQYF
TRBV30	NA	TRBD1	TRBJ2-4	TGTGCCTGGGAGGGACAGATTAAAAACATTCAGTACTTC	CAWEGQIKNIQYF
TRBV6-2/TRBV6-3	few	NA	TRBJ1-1	TGTGCCAGCAGGCCCTACAGGGTAAGGGGGAACACTGAAGCTTTCTTT	CASRPYRVRGNTEAFF
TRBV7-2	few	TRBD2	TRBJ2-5	TGTGCCACTACCGGGACTAGCGGACAAGAGACCCAGTACTTC	CATTGTSGQETQYF
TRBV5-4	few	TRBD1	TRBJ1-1	TGTGCCAGCAGCCGGGGACAGGCGAACACTGAAGCTTTCTTT	CASSRGQANTEAFF
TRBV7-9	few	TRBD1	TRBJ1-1	TGTGCCAGCAGCTCGTGGACAGGGGGCACTGAAGCTTTCTTT	CASSSWTGGTEAFF
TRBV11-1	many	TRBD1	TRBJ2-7	TGTGCCAGCAGCCTAGGGGGACAGGCCACTCGAGGGTACTTC	CASSLGGQATRGYF
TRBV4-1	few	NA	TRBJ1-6	TGCGCCAGCACCCCAAGGCCGGGGTTGGATGGGAGTGATTCACCCCTCCACTTT	CASTPRPGLDGSDSPLHF
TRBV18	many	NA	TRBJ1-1	TGTGCCAGCTCAGCGACAAAAACGGAAGCTTTCTTT	CASSATKTEAFF
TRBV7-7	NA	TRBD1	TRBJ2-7	TGTGCTAGCAGCCCATCACAGGGGGGCTCCTACGAGCAGTACTTC	CASSPSQGGSYEQYF
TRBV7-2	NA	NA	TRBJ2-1	TGTGCCAGCAGCTTCGGGAGCTTGTATTATGAGCAGTTCTTC	CASSFGSLYYEQFF
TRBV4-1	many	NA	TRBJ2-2	TGCGCCAGCAGCCAAGATTTGACCAGGGGTAACACCGGGGAGCTGTTTTTT	CASSQDLTRGNTGELFF
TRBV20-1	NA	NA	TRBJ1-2	TGCAGTGCTAGCGGCCGGGAGCATGGCTACACCTTC	CSASGREHGYTF
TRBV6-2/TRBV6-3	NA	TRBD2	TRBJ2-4	TGTGCCAGCAGTACTCTAGCGGGAGTGAACATTCAGTACTTC	CASSTLAGVNIQYF
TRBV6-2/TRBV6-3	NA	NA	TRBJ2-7	TGTGCCAGCAACCGCCCCGGGACTTCTTTCTACGAGCTGTACTTC	CASNRPGTSFYELYF
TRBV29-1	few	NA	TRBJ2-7	TGCAGCGTTGGTTATTTTGGCGAGCAGTACTTC	CSVGYFGEQYF
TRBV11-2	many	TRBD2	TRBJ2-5	TGTGCCAGCAGCCCCCGGCGGGGGAAGGAGACCCAGTACTTC	CASSPRRGKETQYF
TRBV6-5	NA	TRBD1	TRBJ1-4	TGTGCCAGCAGAGAACCGGGACAGGGAAATGAAAAACTGTTTTTT	CASREPGQGNEKLFF
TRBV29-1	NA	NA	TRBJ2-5	TGCAGCGTTGAATGGGGTCGGGGTGAGGAGACCCAGTACTTC	CSVEWGRGEETQYF
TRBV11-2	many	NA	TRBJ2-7	TGTGCCAGCAGCAAAAACAGGATTCTTGGAGGGCAGTACTTC	CASSKNRILGGQYF
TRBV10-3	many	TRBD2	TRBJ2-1	TGTGCCATCAGTGCCCAGCGGGAGGGCCTGTCCTACAATGAGCAGTTCTTC	CAISAQREGLSYNEQFF
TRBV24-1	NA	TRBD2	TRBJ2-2	TGTGCCACCGCCGGAGTCCCGCTAGCGGGAGAATATGCCGGGGAGCTGTTTTTT	CATAGVPLAGEYAGELFF
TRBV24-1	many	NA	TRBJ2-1	TGTGCCACCAGTGTTAACAGGGATTTTGGTAATGAGCAGTTCTTC	CATSVNRDFGNEQFF
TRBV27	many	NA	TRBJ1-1	TGTGCCAGCAGACCTTCGCGGGGGAGGGCTTTCTTT	CASRPSRGRAFF